This T cell receptor beta chain stems from a study of CD8+ T cells in alopecia areata. Investigators isolated RNA and reverse transcribed it into cDNA to act as the sequencing template. Profiling relied on immunoSEQ multiplex PCR, and the TCRdb table lists in-frame clones only, not all of them. The sample contains some 240,000 clones, about 53% of which appear only once. The CDR3 is 16 amino acids. Trimming removed 5 bases at V and 5 bases at J, with 22 bases between. Germline CDR1 and CDR2: SGHTA and FQGNSA. This clone occurred a few times. The sequence was collected from a human donor with alopecia areata. The chain recombines TRBV7-2 with TRBJ2-7; D is uncertain. The sequenced sample was CD4+ T cells sorted from blood, obtained at week 0. CDR3 sequence (DNA): TGTGCCAGCAGCCCACGGGTGGTCGGTGTACGGGACGAGCAGTACTTC. Encoded protein: CASSPRVVGVRDEQYF. The whole variable domain, remainder taken from reference TRBV7-2 and TRBJ2-7, is GAGVSQSPSNKVTEKGKDVELRCDPISGHTALYWYRQSLGQGLEFLIYFQGNSAPDKSGLPSDRFSAERTGGSVSTLTIQRTQQEDSAVYLCASSPRVVGVRDEQYFGPGTRLTVT.